This TCR beta chain is from a study of blood T cell repertoires in COVID-19. Whole-study context: Acute and convalescent COVID-19 specimens originated in the United States, Italy and Spain.

Original methodology: The assay estimated nucleated cells by amplifying reference gene primers. Some clones are missing from TCRdb's copy, which holds only in-frame ones; the method was immunoSEQ multiplex PCR. V and J calls and clone size are as listed in that table; D and trimming were resolved from the DNA. The sample includes 250,000 to 300,000 clones, around nine tenths of them seen just once. The sequence was obtained from a man aged 35-49 years who had recovered from COVID-19. Sequencing was carried out using PBMCs or T cells enriched from blood (not recorded which).

CDR3 loop: CASSQGHPRGEQYF. The CDR3 bases are TGTGCCAGCAGTCAAGGACACCCAAGGGGGGAGCAGTACTTC. The chain has TRBV27 and TRBJ2-7; possibly TRBD1 for D (6 bases). Between the trimmed V and J ends, which lost 5 bases and 7 bases, there was a span of 18 bases. The CDR3 extends over 14 amino acids. Germline V gene lookup returns CDR1 MNHEY and CDR2 SMNVEV (reference sequence).